Given below is one T cell receptor beta chain in context. Its antigen is unidentified. The sample comes from a study of T cells after yellow fever vaccination. Study-wide background: Each low-cell-number fraction was prepared by means of SMART-Seq v4 Ultra Low Input.

The CDR3 has 14 residues. The V and J ends lost 6 bases and 7 bases respectively, with 16 bases between them. Germline CDR1 and CDR2: SGHDN and FVKESK. Whole-study findings and limits: Peaking on day 5 versus 15, the secondary response was faster but weaker. Shared CD4/CD8 clonotypes were a small share, likely from convergent recombination.

UMIs and a universal primer site were added when TCR cDNA was made by 5'RACE template switching. Each CDR3 protein gets one entry after TCRdb re-called the 5' RACE reads with MiXCR. The sample lists hundreds of thousands of distinct CDR3 sequences, 9% to 15% occurring once. The chain recombines TRBV14 with TRBJ2-1, with D possibly TRBD2 on 6 matching bases. The receptor comes from a man aged 25-45 years who received the YFV17D yellow fever vaccine. The sequencing used PBMCs, collected on the day of the yellow fever booster vaccination. The CDR3 spells CASSLSGVLNEQFF. In nucleotides, the CDR3 is TGTGCCAGCAGTCTATCGGGAGTCTTGAATGAGCAGTTCTTC.